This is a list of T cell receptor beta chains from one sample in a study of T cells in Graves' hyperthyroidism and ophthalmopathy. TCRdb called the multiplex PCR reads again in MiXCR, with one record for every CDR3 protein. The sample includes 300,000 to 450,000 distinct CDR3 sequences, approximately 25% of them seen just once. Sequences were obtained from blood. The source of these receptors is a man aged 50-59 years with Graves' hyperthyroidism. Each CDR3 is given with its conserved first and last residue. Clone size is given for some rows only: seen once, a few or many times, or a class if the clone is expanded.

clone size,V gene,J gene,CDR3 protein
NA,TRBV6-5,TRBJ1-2,CASSYSIGVYGYTF
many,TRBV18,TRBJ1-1,CASSPQEDTEAFF
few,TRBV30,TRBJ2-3,CAWSGGSGTDTQYF
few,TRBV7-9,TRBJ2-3,CASSTASGAADTQYF
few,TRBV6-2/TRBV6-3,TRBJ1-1,CASRSDGTTNTEAFF
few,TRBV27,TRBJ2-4,CASSFDRENIQYF
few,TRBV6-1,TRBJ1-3,CASSEAGSGNTIYF
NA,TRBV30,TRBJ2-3,CAWSKEGLGGLVTQYF
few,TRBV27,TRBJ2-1,CASSLQDTQMNEQFF
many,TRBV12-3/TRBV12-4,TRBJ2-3,CASSLAGSIAQVGDTQYF
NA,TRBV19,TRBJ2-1,CASSGLAGRHEQFF
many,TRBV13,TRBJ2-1,CASSFRLARNEQFF
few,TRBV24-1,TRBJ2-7,CATSDAGTTDEQYF
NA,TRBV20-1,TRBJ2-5,CSVTPGQGEETQYF
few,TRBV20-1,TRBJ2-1,CSASSGHSYNEQFF
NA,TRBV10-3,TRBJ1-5,CAISEDGGKNQPQHF
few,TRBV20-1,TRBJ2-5,CSARDWGMPQETQYF
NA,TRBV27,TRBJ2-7,CASSPDWQGDEQYF
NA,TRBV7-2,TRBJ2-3,CASSMGLAGFTDTQYF
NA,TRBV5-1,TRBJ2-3,CASRLRTGVSSTDTQYF
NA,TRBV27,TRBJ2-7,CASSFIGRSLGEQYF
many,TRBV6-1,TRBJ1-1,CASSELRGNTEAFF
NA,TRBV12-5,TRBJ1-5,CASGTQLRGQPQHF
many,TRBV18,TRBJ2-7,CASSQGTSGIYEQYF
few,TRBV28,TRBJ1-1,CATETVNTEAFF
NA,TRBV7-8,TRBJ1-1,CASSPPLHANTEAFF
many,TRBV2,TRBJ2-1,CASRPGRGLGNEQFF
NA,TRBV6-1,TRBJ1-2,CASSQRGPPNYGYTF
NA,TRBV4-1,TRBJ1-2,CASRISEQGLNYGYTF
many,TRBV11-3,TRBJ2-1,CASSSLGTSDHEQFF
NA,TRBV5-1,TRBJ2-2,CASSSTPKVGGELFF
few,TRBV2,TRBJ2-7,CASRTSGIAEQYF
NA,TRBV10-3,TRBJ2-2,CAISLADNTGELFF
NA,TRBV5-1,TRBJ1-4,CASSERPADDEKLFF
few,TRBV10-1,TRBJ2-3,CASSDRARTSTDTQYF
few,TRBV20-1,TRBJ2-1,CSATTDLGLYNEQFF
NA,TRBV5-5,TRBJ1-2,CASSSWENYGYTF
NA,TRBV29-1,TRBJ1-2,CSADNRTPPYGYTF
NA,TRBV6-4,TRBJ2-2,CASSVENTGELFF
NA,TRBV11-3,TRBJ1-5,CASSSLNQPQHF
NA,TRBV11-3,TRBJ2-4,CASSLAMGQSGDIQYF